The 9 T cell receptor beta chains below all came from one sample that was sequenced in a study of T-cell reconstitution after alpha-beta-depleted transplantation in children. Unique molecular identifiers tagged the TCRbeta library. TCRdb reprocessed the PCR reads with MiXCR, giving one entry per CDR3 protein. The table lists about 980,000 distinct CDR3 sequences, about 26% of them singletons, with roughly 31% in the top ten. The starting material was PBMCs, mostly from graft donor cells, obtained 360 days after TCRalphabeta/CD19-depleted stem cell transplant. These receptors originate from a boy under two years old who had a stem cell transplant for SCID, so the T cells may come from the graft donor.

This clonotype was detected only a few times. CDR3 DNA: TGTGCCAGCAGTAACCGACCAGTACAGGGGGAGCAGTTCTTC. Protein: CASSNRPVQGEQFF. The rearrangement uses TRBV12-3 or TRBV12-4 and TRBJ2-1, with TRBD1 matching 7 bases. This CDR3 comprises 14 residues. V lost 5 bases, J lost 10 bases, and 11 bases stayed unmatched.

V is TRBV27 and J is TRBJ2-2, with D perhaps TRBD1 (5 bases). Germline CDR1 and CDR2: MNHEY and SMNVEV (reference sequence). The CDR3 runs to 16 residues. Trimming took off 1 base at V and 9 bases at J, with 18 bases between the two ends. The DNA for the CDR3 is TGTGCCAGCAGTTTATTGAATAGAATGGGGCGCCGGGAGCTGTTTTTT. Its protein product is CASSLLNRMGRRELFF.

The chain joins TRBV12-3 or TRBV12-4 to TRBJ2-3; TRBD1 matches at 8 bases. The CDR3 is 14 amino acids. Trimming removed 8 bases from V and 2 bases from J; junction bases left unmatched: 6. CDR3: CASRRTGPTDTQYF. CDR3 DNA sequence: TGTGCCAGCCGGCGGACAGGGCCCACAGATACGCAGTATTTT.

This rearrangement joins TRBV5-5 to TRBJ2-3; D could derive from TRBD1 or TRBD2 (5 bases each). This CDR3 region has 16 residues. V shed 4 bases and J shed 2 bases, with 17 bases lying between them. CDR1 and CDR2 from the germline V gene are SGHKS and YYEKEE (reference sequence). This chain's CDR3 is CASSMMGPPITDTQYF. Written as DNA, the CDR3 is TGTGCCAGCAGCATGATGGGACCACCCATCACAGATACGCAGTATTTT.

The J gene is TRBJ1-6, the V gene TRBV7-8; TRBD1 matches at 8 bases. Germline values: CDR1 SGHVS, CDR2 FQNEAQ. The CDR3 extends over 16 amino acids. Unmatched junction bases numbered 7, after V lost 5 bases and J lost 4 bases. CDR3 coding DNA: TGTGCCAGCAGCCCGGGACAGGTCCTTTATAATTCACCCCTCCACTTT. Its translation: CASSPGQVLYNSPLHF. The entire variable domain, with the rest obtained from reference TRBV7-8 and TRBJ1-6, is as follows: GAGVSQSPRYKVAKRGQDVALRCDPISGHVSLFWYQQALGQGPEFLTYFQNEAQLDKSGLPSDRFFAERPEGSVSTLKIQRTQQEDSAVYLCASSPGQVLYNSPLHFGNGTRLTVT.

The V and J genes are TRBV7-2 and TRBJ2-7; D remains ambiguous. The CDR3 runs 15 residues. Trimming left V 2 bases short and J 6 bases short, with 17 bases between. The V gene's germline CDR1 is SGHTA and CDR2 FQGNSA. The DNA of the CDR3 is TGTGCCAGCAGCTTAACTCCACTTACCACTGGCGAGCAGTACTTC. Encoded protein: CASSLTPLTTGEQYF.

This clonotype was seen only a few times. The chain has TRBV7-9 and TRBJ2-1; weak D call: TRBD1 (6 bases). V shed 5 bases and J shed 9 bases, with 23 bases lying between them. The CDR3 loop spans 16 amino acids. Per the germline V gene, CDR1 is SEHNR and CDR2 is FQNEAQ (reference sequence). CDR3 DNA sequence: TGTGCCAGCAGCCACGGGGCTATCCGGGACAAGGCTGAGCAGTTCTTC. Translating it yields CASSHGAIRDKAEQFF.

The chain is built from TRBV12-3 or TRBV12-4 and TRBJ2-3; 9 bases align to TRBD1. Trimming cost V 5 bases and J 1 base; bases outside gene matches: 10. The CDR3 covers 17 residues. The CDR3 is CASSPGTGSLGTDTQYF. In DNA form, the CDR3 reads TGTGCCAGCAGTCCCGGGACAGGGTCGTTAGGCACAGATACGCAGTATTTT.

The genes are TRBV12-3 or TRBV12-4 and TRBJ2-3; TRBD1 matches 7 bases. The CDR3 consists of 16 residues. V lost 3 bases, J lost 6 bases, and 12 bases stayed unmatched. CDR3 loop: CASSLRGLGSRDTQYF. The CDR3 coding sequence is TGTGCCAGCAGTTTGAGGGGGCTGGGGAGTAGGGATACGCAGTATTTT.